The 27 T cell receptor beta chains below all came from one sample that was sequenced in a study of blood T cells in healthy people across ages. A second PCR of 7 to 11 cycles used a sample-barcoded 5' primer and a J-beta primer mix. TCRdb reanalysed the 5' RACE reads using MiXCR and keeps one entry per CDR3 protein. The table has about 780,000 distinct CDR3 sequences, 20% to 30% seen once. These records were also assigned to another study, of T cells of mothers and their children.

The sample taken for sequencing was blood. All receptors come from a boy between 10 and 17 years old in good health.

The genes are TRBV2 and TRBJ1-4, with D uncertain. Trimming stripped 6 bases from V and 6 bases from J, with 11 bases between. The CDR3 runs to 13 residues. Germline loops: CDR1 SNHLY, CDR2 FYNNEI. The CDR3 sequence: CASRQAGDEKLFF. CDR3 DNA: TGTGCCAGCAGGCAGGCGGGAGATGAAAAACTGTTTTTT.

This clonotype showed up just a few times. V is TRBV12-3 or TRBV12-4 and J is TRBJ1-1; TRBD1 matches 8 bases. J gave up 7 bases and V 6 bases, and 7 bases lay outside the gene matches. This CDR3 is built from 13 residues. This CDR3 reads CASRKQGGGEAFF. The CDR3 DNA follows: TGTGCCAGCAGGAAACAGGGGGGCGGTGAAGCTTTCTTT.

At least ten counts were recorded for this clonotype. The chain combines TRBV5-1 with TRBJ1-1; 7 bases are shared with TRBD1. Trimming cost V 0 bases and J 5 bases; bases outside gene matches: 4. Germline values: CDR1 SGHRS, CDR2 YFSETQ. The CDR3 extends over 14 amino acids. The CDR3 here is CASSLGQGGTEAFF. The DNA of the CDR3 is TGCGCCAGCAGCTTGGGACAGGGAGGAACTGAAGCTTTCTTT.

This clonotype was found a few times. V is TRBV24-1 and J is TRBJ2-1, with 9 positions matching TRBD2. Looked up from germline, CDR1 is KGHDR and CDR2 is SFDVKD. V shed 4 bases and J 0 bases; nucleotides not matched to a gene: 6. The CDR3 length is 17 residues. CDR3 in amino acids: CATSELAGASSYNEQFF. The CDR3 DNA sequence: TGTGCCACCAGTGAATTAGCGGGGGCAAGCTCCTACAATGAGCAGTTCTTC.

The chain has TRBV28 and TRBJ2-7, with D uncertain. The CDR3 contains 13 residues. CDR1 is MDHEN and CDR2 is SYDVKM in the germline V gene. Trimming removed 3 bases at V and 2 bases at J, with 8 bases between. The CDR3 sequence is CASSFSGPYEQYF. CDR3 in DNA: TGTGCCAGCAGTTTTTCCGGTCCCTACGAGCAGTACTTC.

This CDR3 is CASSLLEVAKNIQYF. CDR3 sequence (DNA): TGTGCCAGCAGCTTGCTCGAGGTTGCCAAAAACATTCAGTACTTC. This rearrangement joins TRBV5-6 to TRBJ2-4; D is unresolved. The CDR3 contains 15 residues. CDR1 SGHDT and CDR2 YYEEEE come from the germline V gene. Trimming removed 1 base from V and 1 base from J, with 9 bases in between. The full variable domain, completed using reference TRBV5-6 and TRBJ2-4, is DAGVTQSPTHLIKTRGQQVTLRCSPKSGHDTVSWYQQALGQGPQFIFQYYEEEERQRGNFPDRFSGHQFPNYSSELNVNALLLGDSALYLCASSLLEVAKNIQYFGAGTRLSVL.

The table lists this clonotype with a few counts. The chain carries TRBV4-1 and TRBJ2-5; D is unresolved. CDR1 is MGHRA, CDR2 YSYEKL, per germline. This CDR3 is 13 amino acids long. Trimming took off 3 bases at V and 5 bases at J, with 10 bases between the two ends. CDR3 sequence (DNA): TGCGCCAGCAGCCACGCTACCGGGGAGACCCAGTACTTC. It specifies CASSHATGETQYF.

This clonotype has a handful of counts. This chain uses TRBV7-6 with TRBJ2-7; the D is unclear. V was cut by 10 bases and J by 2 bases, with 6 bases left in between. This CDR3 comprises 10 residues. Germline V gene data show CDR1 as SGHVS and CDR2 as FNYEAQ. The CDR3: CAIPTYEQYF. CDR3 DNA: TGTGCCATCCCCACCTACGAGCAGTACTTC.

The J gene is TRBJ2-5, the V gene TRBV2, with 9 bases identical to TRBD1. The better agreement between TRBJ2-7 and the DNA end casts doubt on the J call. Germline CDR1 SNHLY, CDR2 FYNNEI. This CDR3 spans 14 amino acids. The CDR3 DNA is TGTGCCAGCACGGGGACAGGGCTAAGGAACGAGCAGTACTTC. Translation: CASTGTGLRNEQYF.

This clonotype was seen only a few times. The chain is built from TRBV20-1 and TRBJ2-7; a weak D match, TRBD2 (7 bases). Germline V gene data show CDR1 as DFQATT and CDR2 as SNEGSKA (reference sequence). The CDR3 has 14 amino acids. Between the trimmed V and J ends, which lost 5 bases and 5 bases, there was a span of 19 bases. This chain's CDR3 is CSAEGGRGIDEQYF. In DNA form, the CDR3 reads TGCAGTGCTGAAGGAGGGAGGGGGATTGACGAGCAGTACTTC.

The chain has TRBV10-2 and TRBJ2-1, with 12 bases matching TRBD2. V trimming: 0 bases; J trimming: 6 bases; junction bases outside the gene matches: 9. This CDR3 has 18 amino acids. Looked up from germline, CDR1 is WSHSY and CDR2 is SAAADI. The CDR3 sequence: CASSESRRLAGDRNEQFF. CDR3 in DNA: TGCGCCAGCAGTGAGTCCCGTCGACTAGCGGGGGACCGCAATGAGCAGTTCTTC.

This clonotype came up a few times. The chain recombines TRBV5-1 with TRBJ2-5; 9 nucleotides match TRBD1. Germline V gene sequence: CDR1 SGHRS, CDR2 YFSETQ. The CDR3 spans 14 residues. V lost 3 bases, J lost 4 bases, and 4 bases stayed unmatched. In nucleotides, the CDR3 is TGCGCCAGCAGCTCCCCGGACAGGGGAGAGACCCAGTACTTC. Its protein product is CASSSPDRGETQYF.

V usage is TRBV20-1 and J usage is TRBJ1-2; D gene uncertain. Germline V gene lookup returns CDR1 DFQATT and CDR2 SNEGSKA (reference sequence). This CDR3 has 15 amino acids. V was cut by 4 bases and J by 5 bases, with 20 bases left in between. The CDR3, as DNA: TGCAGTGCTATGGAGGGAGGGTCGGCGAAATATGGCTACACCTTC. Translation: CSAMEGGSAKYGYTF.

The rearrangement joins TRBV6-1 to TRBJ2-5; TRBD2 matches at 10 bases. V lost 4 bases and J lost 5; bases outside the gene matches: 10. The V gene's germline CDR1 is MNHNS and CDR2 SASEGT. The CDR3 spans 16 residues. This CDR3 reads CASSGGVAGGGETQYF. The CDR3 coding sequence is TGTGCCAGCAGTGGAGGGGTAGCGGGGGGTGGTGAGACCCAGTACTTC.

This clonotype was picked up a small number of times. V gene TRBV20-1 combines with J gene TRBJ2-5, with 11 positions matching TRBD2. The J call may be wrong; the DNA end is better matched by TRBJ2-7. This CDR3 contains 16 residues. Germline V gives CDR1 DFQATT, CDR2 SNEGSKA (reference sequence). Here the CDR3 reads CSARPTSGGGAYEQYF. In nucleotides, the CDR3 is TGCAGTGCTAGGCCTACTAGCGGGGGTGGGGCTTACGAGCAGTACTTC.

The chain uses TRBV12-3 or TRBV12-4 and TRBJ1-2; D gene unclear. With 7 bases removed from V and 5 bases from J, the gap between germline ends came to 11 bases. The length of the CDR3 is 12 residues. The CDR3 DNA reads as TGTGCCAGCAAGGTTACCTGTTATGGCTACACCTTC. It is translated as CASKVTCYGYTF.

The chain carries TRBV4-2 and TRBJ2-5, with D maybe TRBD2 (6 bases). This CDR3 is 16 amino acids long. Germline-derived CDR1 and CDR2 are LGHNA and YNFKEQ. Trimming removed 0 bases from V and 2 bases from J, with 13 bases in between. The CDR3 reads CASSQEPGLLQETQYF. CDR3 coding DNA: TGTGCCAGCAGCCAAGAACCGGGACTTTTACAAGAGACCCAGTACTTC.

This clonotype was seen a few times. This chain uses TRBV12-3 or TRBV12-4 with TRBJ2-2, with D perhaps TRBD1 (5 bases). The V end was cut by 7 bases, the J end by 6 bases, with 6 bases between. This CDR3 has 11 residues. The CDR3 sequence is CASKQAGELFF. CDR3 DNA: TGTGCCAGCAAACAGGCCGGGGAGCTGTTTTTT.

This clonotype was seen more than once but under ten times. CDR3 amino acids: CASSFLTDTGELFF. Written as DNA, the CDR3 is TGTGCCAGCAGTTTTCTGACAGACACCGGGGAGCTGTTTTTT. The genes are TRBV12-3 or TRBV12-4 and TRBJ2-2; tentatively, D is TRBD1 (5 bases). Trimming stripped 3 bases from V and 3 bases from J, with 8 bases between. This CDR3 comprises 14 residues.

The V call is TRBV12-3 or TRBV12-4, the J call TRBJ2-5; the D gene is possibly TRBD1 (6 bases). The V gene lost 1 base and the J gene lost 4 bases, with 10 bases spanning the gap. The CDR3 runs to 14 residues. CDR3 residues: CASSLGPRGETQYF. The CDR3 nucleotides are TGTGCCAGCAGTTTAGGGCCCAGGGGAGAGACCCAGTACTTC.

This clonotype was seen only a few times. The chain has TRBV6-1 and TRBJ2-5; 7 nucleotides line up with TRBD2. The CDR3 is made up of 15 amino acids. V lost 1 base, J lost 5 bases, and 7 bases stayed unmatched. CDR1 and CDR2 from the germline V gene are MNHNS and SASEGT. CDR3 DNA: TGTGCCAGCAGTGAAGGCAAGCGGGGAACTGAGACCCAGTACTTC. This translates into CASSEGKRGTETQYF.

This clonotype showed up just a few times. The V call is TRBV11-2, the J call TRBJ2-5; a weak D match, TRBD2 (5 bases). Per the germline V gene, CDR1 is SGHAT and CDR2 is FQNNGV. The CDR3 has 14 residues. Trimming left V 7 bases short and J 1 base short, with 13 bases between. CDR3: CASTAALTQETQYF. CDR3 nucleotides: TGTGCCAGCACAGCGGCTTTAACCCAAGAGACCCAGTACTTC.

The chain couples TRBV7-9 to TRBJ1-1; possibly TRBD1 for D (5 bases). The germline V gene encodes CDR1 SEHNR and CDR2 FQNEAQ (reference sequence). This CDR3 has 14 amino acids. V was pared by 5 bases and J by 1 base, with 11 bases between. CDR3 DNA: TGTGCCAGCAGCACGGGGACGGGGAACACTGAAGCTTTCTTT. This encodes CASSTGTGNTEAFF.

The chain couples TRBV6-5 to TRBJ1-3; D possibly corresponds to TRBD1 (5 bases). The CDR3 sequence is 15 residues long. V gave up 2 bases and J gave up 1 base, with 9 bases separating them. CDR1 is MNHEY, CDR2 SVGAGI, per germline. In nucleotides, the CDR3 is TGTGCCAGCAGTTACGGGAGGGGATCTGGAAACACCATATATTTT. It is translated as CASSYGRGSGNTIYF.

This rearrangement joins TRBV3-1 to TRBJ2-3; weak D call: TRBD1 (6 bases). The CDR3 is 14 residues long. V lost 7 bases and J 2 bases, leaving 13 bases between the germline ends. Germline V CDR1 and CDR2: LGHDT, YNNKEL (reference sequence). The CDR3 nucleotides are TGTGCCAGCACCAAACAGGGCTTCACAGATACGCAGTATTTT. Amino acids: CASTKQGFTDTQYF.

The chain links TRBV12-3 or TRBV12-4 to TRBJ2-1; 7 bases are a match to TRBD1. J gave up 9 bases and V 5 bases, and 16 bases lay outside the gene matches. The CDR3 length is 16 residues. CDR3 bases: TGTGCCAGCAGTCCCAGACAGGGTCTAGGGTTTAGTGAGCAGTTCTTC. It is translated as CASSPRQGLGFSEQFF.

The chain has TRBV7-7 and TRBJ2-1, with D possibly matching TRBD2 (5 bases). The germline CDR1 and CDR2 sequences are SSHAT and FNYEAQ (reference sequence). Trimming left V 1 base short and J 10 bases short, with 11 bases between. The CDR3 loop spans 13 amino acids. For the CDR3, the DNA is TGTGCCAGCAGCTTAGAGTACTCGGGGGAGCAGTTCTTC. Translated: CASSLEYSGEQFF.